The T cell receptor beta chain under discussion was sequenced for a study of T cell repertoires in cytomegalovirus infection. Study summary: Public TCR beta signatures marked donors with CMV infection and the matching HLA.

Study results and caveats: Cumulative public TCR beta family frequency identified CMV carriers with the relevant HLA. In two of eight donors, the top clonotype was HLA-C-restricted CMV-specific.

Germline loops: CDR1 SGHAT, CDR2 FQNNGV. V was shortened by 0 bases and J by 9 bases, with 15 bases between the two germline ends. The CDR3 is 15 residues long. TCRdb reprocessed the reads via MiXCR and lists one record per CDR3 protein. This table has approximately 750,000 distinct CDR3 sequences, 35% to 40% appearing once. This clonotype was picked up many times. Its antigen is currently unknown. The J gene is TRBJ2-4, the V gene TRBV11-2; no clear D gene. Input material: PBMCs. The source is a human donor in good health (CMV status not recorded). Some clones in this sample may be carry-over from other donors' samples. The CDR3 sequence is CASSLDGTPSAIQYF. The CDR3 bases are TGTGCCAGCAGCTTAGACGGTACGCCTTCCGCCATTCAGTACTTC.